This T cell receptor (beta chain) was profiled in a study of beta chain features in type 1 diabetes. Regarding the study as a whole: All four CD4+ subsets from Type 1 diabetes patients carried moderately but significantly shorter TCRB CDR3s.

The CDR3 spans 12 residues. The V gene lost 5 bases and the J gene lost 10 bases, with 15 bases spanning the gap. From germline, CDR1 is SNHLY and CDR2 FYNNEI. This clone was detected only a few times. What it binds is unknown. Isolated RNA was reverse transcribed in full, so expressed TCRB transcripts were sequenced. Data came from immunoSEQ multiplex PCR; TCRdb stores just in-frame clones and leaves some out. The repertoire includes some 660,000 clones, roughly an eighth of them detected once, and around 0.04% sits in the top ten. The TCR comes from a man between 18 and 35 years old with type 1 diabetes. Material: naive CD4+ T cells from blood. This chain joins TRBV2 and TRBJ2-7; D unclear. The CDR3 here is CASSPPDGYQYF. CDR3 nucleotides: TGTGCCAGCAGTCCGCCGGACGGCTATCAGTACTTC.